One sample yielded the 11 T cell receptor beta chains listed below, sequenced in a study of blood T cell repertoires in COVID-19. The data were produced by immunoSEQ multiplex PCR, yet TCRdb's version contains in-frame clones alone and is incomplete. The table has more than 70,000 clones, 90% seen once. The specimen sequenced was peripheral blood. The receptor source for this set is a woman in her late teens or twenties with acute or convalescent COVID-19.

CDR3 loop: CASSAGTSGRPEQFF. CDR3 in DNA: TGTGCCAGCAGCGCCGGGACTAGCGGGAGACCTGAGCAGTTCTTC. This chain joins TRBV7-6 and TRBJ2-1; 14 nucleotides line up with TRBD2. Germline V gene lookup returns CDR1 SGHVS and CDR2 FNYEAQ. CDR3 length: 15 residues. The junction had 6 bases not matched to a gene; V was cut back by 5 bases and J by 9 bases.

The chain joins TRBV27 to TRBJ1-2; D gene uncertain. CDR1 and CDR2 from the germline V gene are MNHEY and SMNVEV (reference sequence). There are 13 residues in the CDR3. V was clipped by 5 bases and J by 6 bases, with 13 bases between them. CDR3 amino acids: CASSPRQMHGYTF. For the CDR3, the DNA is TGTGCCAGCAGTCCGAGACAAATGCATGGCTACACCTTC.

This chain joins TRBV7-6 and TRBJ2-1, with a possible D match to TRBD2 (6 bases). Per the germline V gene, CDR1 is SGHVS and CDR2 is FNYEAQ. This CDR3 is built from 15 residues. V was shortened by 5 bases and J by 2 bases, with 13 bases between the two germline ends. This CDR3 is CASSPGTAPYNEQFF. DNA of the CDR3: TGTGCCAGCAGCCCTGGGACTGCGCCCTACAATGAGCAGTTCTTC.

The chain is built from TRBV30 and TRBJ2-5; 14 bases agree with TRBD2. From germline, CDR1 is GTSNPN and CDR2 SVGIG (reference sequence). The CDR3 length is 17 residues. Unmatched junction bases numbered 9, after V lost 2 bases and J lost 4 bases. In DNA, the CDR3 is TGTGCCTGGAGTACAGGACTAGCGGGGGGCGGTTCAGAGACCCAGTACTTC. It translates to CAWSTGLAGGGSETQYF.

The V call is TRBV6-5, the J call TRBJ1-2, with 7 bases fitting TRBD1. V lost 6 bases, J lost 4 bases, and 8 bases stayed unmatched. Germline V gene data show CDR1 as MNHEY and CDR2 as SVGAGI. The CDR3 contains 14 residues. In nucleotides, the CDR3 is TGTGCCAGCAGGAGACAGGGCCTGAGCTATGGCTACACCTTC. This gives the protein CASRRQGLSYGYTF.

The genes are TRBV4-1 and TRBJ1-1; 7 bases are shared with TRBD1. V was pared by 4 bases and J by 5 bases, with 7 bases of the junction left unmatched. Per germline, CDR1 MGHRA and CDR2 YSYEKL. CDR3 length: 14 residues. The CDR3 region is CASSPQGGKTEAFF. The CDR3 nucleotides are TGCGCCAGCAGCCCACAAGGGGGCAAAACTGAAGCTTTCTTT.

The V and J genes are TRBV5-1 and TRBJ2-7; 8 bases align to TRBD2. CDR3 size: 15 residues. V was pared by 4 bases and J by 5 bases, with 11 bases of the junction left unmatched. Germline V gives CDR1 SGHRS, CDR2 YFSETQ. The CDR3 protein is CASSVLGLAGNEQYF. Written as DNA, the CDR3 is TGCGCCAGCAGCGTCCTAGGACTAGCAGGCAACGAGCAGTACTTC.

The CDR3 loop is CASSLRGGAGQPQHF. The CDR3 DNA is TGTGCCAGCAGCTTAAGGGGGGGCGCCGGTCAGCCCCAGCATTTT. This chain joins TRBV7-2 and TRBJ1-5; perhaps TRBD1 as D (6 bases). The CDR3 length is 15 residues. Between the trimmed V and J ends, which lost 2 bases and 6 bases, there was a span of 14 bases. Per the germline V gene, CDR1 is SGHTA and CDR2 is FQGNSA.

The chain combines TRBV5-1 with TRBJ2-7; possible D gene TRBD2, 7 bases. The ends were cut back, 0 bases at V and 2 bases at J, with 15 bases in the middle. This CDR3 region has 16 residues. Germline lookup yields CDR1 SGHRS and CDR2 YFSETQ. The CDR3: CASSLAGGDAPYEQYF. DNA for the CDR3: TGCGCCAGCAGCTTGGCGGGGGGCGACGCCCCCTACGAGCAGTACTTC.

The rearrangement links TRBV4-1 to TRBJ2-1; 11 bases match TRBD2. Germline V lookup: CDR1 MGHRA, CDR2 YSYEKL. The CDR3 is 16 residues long. Trimming cost V 2 bases and J 6 bases; bases outside gene matches: 6. The CDR3 protein is CASSQLTSGGANEQFF. The DNA of the CDR3 is TGCGCCAGCAGCCAATTAACTAGCGGGGGTGCCAATGAGCAGTTCTTC.

The V and J genes are TRBV19 and TRBJ2-1; 11 bases map to TRBD1. This CDR3 contains 15 residues. Germline CDR1 reads LNHDA; CDR2 reads SQIVND (reference sequence). Losses at the gene ends were 6 bases for V and 8 bases for J; bases not matched to a gene: 9. CDR3 in DNA: TGTGCCAGTAGAACCGGGACAGGGGGACGGGATGAGCAGTTCTTC. Its protein product is CASRTGTGGRDEQFF.